These T cell receptor beta chains were read from a single sample in a study of blood T cell repertoires in COVID-19. Sequencing was performed with immunoSEQ multiplex PCR; in TCRdb, only in-frame clones are kept and a portion is missing. There are about 300,000 clones in the sample; roughly 90% occur only once, and approximately 2% lies in the top ten. Sequences were obtained from peripheral blood. The receptors were gathered from a woman aged 25 to 39 with COVID-19, enrolled during active disease. CDR3s leave out the opening cysteine and the closing phenylalanine or tryptophan. Each record gives: V gene, J gene, CDR3 protein.

TRBV5-1,TRBJ2-5,ASSRDPGHQGETQY
TRBV19,TRBJ2-1,ASSIAYNEQF
TRBV2,TRBJ2-1,ASSQTYNEQF
TRBV11-3,TRBJ2-5,ASSAQLDMEETQY
TRBV19,TRBJ1-2,ASTMTGVGNGYT
TRBV2,TRBJ2-3,ASSPRGSGGSTDTQY
TRBV27,TRBJ1-5,ASSLSGAGDGQPQH
TRBV4-2,TRBJ1-5,ASSPGEVGFNQPQH
TRBV3-1/TRBV3-2,TRBJ1-2,ASASFGGDYGYT
TRBV11-2,TRBJ2-3,ASSLAGGQSTDTQY
TRBV19,TRBJ1-5,ASSVALHQPQH
TRBV19,TRBJ1-2,ASRPGQGLYGYT
TRBV27,TRBJ1-6,ASSRGYNSPLH
TRBV9,TRBJ2-2,ASSPSVVGELF
TRBV2,TRBJ1-6,ASSESRANSPLH
TRBV5-1,TRBJ1-2,ASSLTVDYGYT
TRBV5-1,TRBJ1-5,ASSLSGTPSQPQH
TRBV18,TRBJ1-3,ASVGDRSGNTIY
TRBV19,TRBJ1-6,ASSIRSPDSPLH
TRBV5-4,TRBJ2-5,ASSSLWRQGPNQETQY
TRBV5-5,TRBJ1-2,AISSGSGYT
TRBV5-1,TRBJ2-5,ASSLGLAGAQTQY
TRBV2,TRBJ2-3,ASSDTGVGTQY
TRBV4-2,TRBJ2-1,ASSQGSGMNEQF
TRBV25-1,TRBJ1-3,ASSDGYRRGKGGNTIY
TRBV2,TRBJ1-4,ASIVAGGNEKLF
TRBV21-1,TRBJ1-1,ASSKSGTLNTEAF
TRBV6-4,TRBJ2-3,ASSDSAGTGADTQY
TRBV4-1,TRBJ1-5,ASSQRTGSMGNQPQH
TRBV6-2/TRBV6-3,TRBJ1-5,ASSTGLYQPQH
TRBV18,TRBJ1-4,ASSPTAGIGKLF
TRBV28,TRBJ1-6,ASSPGTGVSPLH
TRBV4-2,TRBJ1-3,ASSQGQGSGNTIY
TRBV5-1,TRBJ1-5,ASRRTPNQHQPQH
TRBV6-2/TRBV6-3,TRBJ2-3,ASSYSTGQGTDTQY
TRBV19,TRBJ1-2,ASSIGGQGARGYGYT
TRBV27,TRBJ1-1,ASRNLPGTGNTEAF
TRBV5-1,TRBJ1-4,ASSRTPTTGLTNEKLF
TRBV7-9,TRBJ2-6,ASSRVGGANVLT
TRBV27,TRBJ1-6,ASRPSGQGASPLH
TRBV4-3,TRBJ2-3,ASSPGGAGSTDTQY
TRBV28,TRBJ1-4,ASAESTGAGEKLF
TRBV2,TRBJ1-2,ASSERGQGDGYT
TRBV14,TRBJ2-5,ASSQNPTGGDGQETQY
TRBV25-1,TRBJ2-7,ASSTNPGHLREQY
TRBV7-2,TRBJ1-6,ASSLNRANSPLH
TRBV7-2,TRBJ2-2,ASSPRGRPNTGELF
TRBV20-1,TRBJ1-1,SVTDRALAF
TRBV7-9,TRBJ1-4,ASSLSASGWANEKLF
TRBV4-3,TRBJ1-2,ASSQEAPGVYT
TRBV4-1,TRBJ1-4,ASSLRGWGQGVDNEKLF